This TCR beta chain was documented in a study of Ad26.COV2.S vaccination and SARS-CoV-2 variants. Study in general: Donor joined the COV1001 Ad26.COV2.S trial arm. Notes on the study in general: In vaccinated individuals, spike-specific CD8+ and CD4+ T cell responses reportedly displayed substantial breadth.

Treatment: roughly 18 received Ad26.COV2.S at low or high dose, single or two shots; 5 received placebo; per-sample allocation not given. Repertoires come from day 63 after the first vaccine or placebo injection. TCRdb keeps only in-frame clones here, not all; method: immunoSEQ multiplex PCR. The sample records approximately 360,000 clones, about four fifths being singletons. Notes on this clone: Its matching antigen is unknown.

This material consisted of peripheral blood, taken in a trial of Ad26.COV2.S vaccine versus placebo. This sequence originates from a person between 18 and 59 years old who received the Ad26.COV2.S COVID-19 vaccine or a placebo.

The CDR3 spells CASSYPTRQGRYEQYF. The CDR3 bases are TGTGCCAGCAGTTACCCGACCCGACAGGGTAGGTACGAGCAGTACTTC. The rearrangement joins TRBV6-5 to TRBJ2-7; TRBD1 agrees at 7 bases. The trim removed 2 bases at V and 4 bases at J, leaving 11 bases unmatched. Germline V gene lookup returns CDR1 MNHEY and CDR2 SVGAGI. The CDR3 extends over 16 amino acids.